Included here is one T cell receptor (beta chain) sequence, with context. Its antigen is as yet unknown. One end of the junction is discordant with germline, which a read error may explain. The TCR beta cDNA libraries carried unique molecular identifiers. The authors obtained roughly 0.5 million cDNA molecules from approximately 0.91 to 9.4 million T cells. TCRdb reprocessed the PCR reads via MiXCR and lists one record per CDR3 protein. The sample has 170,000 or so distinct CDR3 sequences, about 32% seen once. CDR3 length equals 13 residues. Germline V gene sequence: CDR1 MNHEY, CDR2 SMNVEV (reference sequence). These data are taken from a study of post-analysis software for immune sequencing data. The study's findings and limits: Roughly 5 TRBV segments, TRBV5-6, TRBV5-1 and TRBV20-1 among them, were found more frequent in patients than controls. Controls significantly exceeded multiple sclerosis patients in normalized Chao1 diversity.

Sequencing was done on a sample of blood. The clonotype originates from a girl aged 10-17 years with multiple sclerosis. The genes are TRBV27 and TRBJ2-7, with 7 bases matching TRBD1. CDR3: CTSSLDRSSEQYF. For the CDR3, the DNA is TGTACCAGCAGTTTGGACAGGAGCTCCGAGCAGTACTTC.